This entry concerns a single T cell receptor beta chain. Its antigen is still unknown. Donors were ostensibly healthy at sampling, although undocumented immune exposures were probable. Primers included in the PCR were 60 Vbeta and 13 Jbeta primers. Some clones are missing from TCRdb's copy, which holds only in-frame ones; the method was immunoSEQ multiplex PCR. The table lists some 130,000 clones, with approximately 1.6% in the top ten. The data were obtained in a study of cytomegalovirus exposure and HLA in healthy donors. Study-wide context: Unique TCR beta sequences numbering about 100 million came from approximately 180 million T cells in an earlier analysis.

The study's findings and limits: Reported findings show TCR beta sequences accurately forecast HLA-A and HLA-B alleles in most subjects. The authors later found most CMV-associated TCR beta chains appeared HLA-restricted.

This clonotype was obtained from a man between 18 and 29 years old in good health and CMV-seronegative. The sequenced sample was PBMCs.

The CDR3 loop reads CSVNEGVYEQYF. In DNA, the CDR3 is TGCAGCGTTAATGAGGGGGTCTACGAGCAGTACTTC. This chain uses TRBV29-1 with TRBJ2-7; TRBD1 is a possible D gene (6 bases). The CDR3 contains 12 residues. The germline V and J ends were trimmed by 5 bases and 3 bases, with 11 bases remaining between them. The germline gives CDR1 SQVTM, CDR2 ANQGSEA.